This T cell receptor beta chain was recovered during a study of cytomegalovirus exposure and HLA in healthy donors. Whole-study results and caveats: When a later analysis was performed, an Asian-associated ancestry cluster reportedly had fewer N-insertions than the roughly 730-donor mean. In a later analysis, specific HLA alleles were associated with under 20,000 TCR beta sequences at a 0.05 false discovery rate. V- and J-gene trimming of TCR beta was linked (in a later analysis) to a missense DCLRE1C variant.

With V trimmed by 7 bases and J by 1 base, 6 bases remained unmatched. This CDR3 has 15 residues. Germline V gene data show CDR1 as SGHRS and CDR2 as YFSETQ. This clone turned up a few times. Its matching antigen is unknown. The PCR employed 60 Vbeta primers together with 13 Jbeta primers. Profiled with immunoSEQ multiplex PCR; TCRdb holds only in-frame clones, not every one. The sample lists about 200,000 clones; about 78% were seen once. The sequencing input was PBMCs. This chain connects TRBV5-1 to TRBJ2-3, with 10 bases aligning to TRBD2. This TCR was sampled from a male donor in good health and CMV-seronegative. CDR3 nucleotides: TGCGCCAGCTGCGGGACTAGCGAACGCACAGATACGCAGTATTTT. Protein sequence: CASCGTSERTDTQYF.